This entry lists 28 T cell receptor beta chains sequenced from one sample in a study of CD8 T cells in Susac syndrome. Reverse transcription used about 0.5 to 1 ug RNA and random hexamers. TCRdb reprocessed the immunoSEQ multiplex PCR reads with MiXCR, giving one entry per CDR3 protein. The sample has roughly 130,000 distinct CDR3 sequences, nearly 95% seen once. Sequences were obtained from CD4+ T cells from PBMCs. The receptors were sampled from a human donor in good health.

The chain has TRBV7-2 and TRBJ1-5; D unclear. The CDR3 loop spans 15 amino acids. Germline V gene lookup returns CDR1 SGHTA and CDR2 FQGNSA. Between the trimmed V and J ends, which lost 3 bases and 1 base, there was a span of 10 bases. CDR3 DNA sequence: TGTGCCAGCAGCTTGACCCTCGGGAGCAATCAGCCCCAGCATTTT. Its translation: CASSLTLGSNQPQHF.

The chain links TRBV5-1 to TRBJ2-7; D is undetermined. The germline V gene has CDR1 SGHRS and CDR2 YFSETQ. This CDR3 is 15 amino acids long. Trimming left V 2 bases short and J 0 bases short, with 12 bases between. This CDR3 reads CASSFERLGSYEQYF. The CDR3 DNA reads TGCGCCAGCAGCTTTGAACGACTGGGCTCCTACGAGCAGTACTTC.

The V and J genes are TRBV12-3 or TRBV12-4 and TRBJ2-6, with D hard to call. There are 13 residues in the CDR3. Trimming pared 5 bases from V and 0 bases from J, leaving 2 bases between. The CDR3 DNA follows: TGTGCCAGCAGTCTCTCTGGGGCCAACGTCCTGACTTTC. It encodes CASSLSGANVLTF.

J is TRBJ2-1 and V is TRBV29-1; TRBD2 agrees at 7 bases. Germline V gene sequence: CDR1 SQVTM, CDR2 ANQGSEA. The CDR3 is 12 residues long. The V gene end was trimmed by 1 base and the J gene end by 8 bases; junction bases not matched to a gene: 2. In nucleotides, the CDR3 is TGCAGCGTTGAAGGTGGGAGGGATGAGCAGTTCTTC. It translates to CSVEGGRDEQFF.

CDR3 in amino acids: CASSLAGQYEQYF. DNA for the CDR3: TGTGCCAGCAGCTTAGCGGGGCAATACGAGCAGTACTTC. The chain carries TRBV7-2 and TRBJ2-7; weak D call: TRBD1 (5 bases). V dropped 0 bases and J dropped 4 bases, with 7 bases sitting between them. Germline V gene sequence: CDR1 SGHTA, CDR2 FQGNSA. The CDR3 has 13 amino acids.

The rearrangement links TRBV5-1 to TRBJ2-1, with a weak D call TRBD1 (6 bases). The V end lost 0 bases, the J end lost 6 bases, and 10 bases lay between the germline ends. Germline CDR1 and CDR2: SGHRS and YFSETQ. The length of the CDR3 is 14 residues. The DNA for the CDR3 is TGCGCCAGCAGCTTGGCCAGGGGAGCCAATGAGCAGTTCTTC. Translated, it gives CASSLARGANEQFF.

This clonotype has only one observation. The rearrangement joins TRBV3-1 to TRBJ2-3; the match to TRBD1 covers 8 bases. Germline V gene sequence: CDR1 LGHDT, CDR2 YNNKEL (reference sequence). The CDR3 covers 16 residues. V shed 4 bases and J 2 bases; nucleotides not matched to a gene: 8. The CDR3 loop reads CASSPRDRPNTDTQYF. In DNA, the CDR3 is TGTGCCAGCAGCCCAAGGGACAGGCCTAACACAGATACGCAGTATTTT.

Worth noting for this clonotype: One junction end does not reproduce the germline sequence, and a read error may be involved. V gene TRBV29-1 combines with J gene TRBJ2-3; perhaps TRBD2 as D (5 bases). The CDR3 loop spans 11 amino acids. From germline, CDR1 is SQVTM and CDR2 ANQGSEA. In DNA form, the CDR3 reads TGCAGCGTGGACCCCGGAGGCCGGCACGTTTTT. This codes for CSVDPGGRHVF.

CDR3 DNA sequence: TGTGCCAGCAGGACAGGGGATAATGAAAAACTGTTTTTT. This encodes CASRTGDNEKLFF. This rearrangement joins TRBV28 to TRBJ1-4; 8 bases match TRBD1. This CDR3 is built from 13 residues. Germline-derived CDR1 and CDR2 are MDHEN and SYDVKM. V lost 6 bases and J lost 4; bases outside the gene matches: 1.

This chain joins TRBV9 and TRBJ2-3, with 12 bases lining up with TRBD2. CDR3 length: 17 residues. The germline V gene encodes CDR1 SGDLS and CDR2 YYNGEE. After removal of 4 bases from V and 6 bases from J, the junction contained 12 bases not matched to a gene. This CDR3 reads CASSPPGTSGLADTQYF. Written as DNA, the CDR3 is TGTGCCAGCAGCCCACCAGGGACTAGCGGGTTGGCGGATACGCAGTATTTT. Together with reference TRBV9 and TRBJ2-3, the CDR3 gives the full variable domain: DSGVTQTPKHLITATGQRVTLRCSPRSGDLSVYWYQQSLDQGLQFLIQYYNGEERAKGNILERFSAQQFPDLHSELNLSSLELGDSALYFCASSPPGTSGLADTQYFGPGTRLTVL.

This chain joins TRBV5-1 and TRBJ2-7, with a possible D match to TRBD2 (7 bases). The V end lost 4 bases, the J end lost 2 bases, and 19 bases lay between the germline ends. The CDR3 is 16 residues long. From germline, CDR1 is SGHRS and CDR2 YFSETQ. In DNA form, the CDR3 reads TGCGCCAGCAGCCTGGGGGGGGGCTCCCAAACCTACGAGCAGTACTTC. Residues: CASSLGGGSQTYEQYF.

The rearrangement links TRBV29-1 to TRBJ2-2, with 8 bases lining up with TRBD2. The CDR3 totals 16 residues. Germline V gene lookup returns CDR1 SQVTM and CDR2 ANQGSEA. V shed 5 bases and J 0 bases; nucleotides not matched to a gene: 8. The CDR3 coding sequence is TGCAGCGTTTCGGTGAGCGGGAGACCGAACACCGGGGAGCTGTTTTTT. This gives the protein CSVSVSGRPNTGELFF.

This clonotype has ten or more counts. J is TRBJ2-5 and V is TRBV11-2, with no clear D. V was pared by 4 bases and J by 1 base, with 1 base between. The CDR3 has 11 amino acids. Germline V CDR1 and CDR2: SGHAT, FQNNGV. CDR3 sequence: CASSSQETQYF. CDR3 coding DNA: TGTGCCAGCAGCTCCCAAGAGACCCAGTACTTC.

V is TRBV5-1 and J is TRBJ2-5, with D perhaps matching TRBD2 (5 bases). CDR1 is SGHRS and CDR2 is YFSETQ in the germline V gene. The V and J ends lost 0 bases and 5 bases respectively, with 14 bases between them. The CDR3 contains 15 residues. The CDR3 nucleotides are TGCGCCAGCAGCTTGGCATCGGGATCGGGTGAGACCCAGTACTTC. Protein product: CASSLASGSGETQYF.

Only one count was recorded for this clonotype. The rearrangement joins TRBV20-1 to TRBJ2-5, with D tentatively TRBD2 (6 bases). The V end was cut by 0 bases, the J end by 2 bases, with 10 bases between. This CDR3 comprises 14 residues. Germline V gives CDR1 DFQATT, CDR2 SNEGSKA (reference sequence). The CDR3 loop is CSARERRGQETQYF. The CDR3 coding sequence is TGCAGTGCTAGAGAAAGGCGGGGTCAAGAGACCCAGTACTTC.

This rearrangement joins TRBV7-2 to TRBJ1-2; D remains unclear. Trimming took 4 bases from V and 7 from J, leaving 13 bases between them. The CDR3 totals 13 residues. The germline CDR1 and CDR2 sequences are SGHTA and FQGNSA. The CDR3 spells CASSSPTGLGYTF. In nucleotides, the CDR3 is TGTGCCAGCAGCTCTCCGACGGGTCTTGGCTACACCTTC.

CDR3 amino acids: CASSPLRGRELFF. The CDR3, as DNA: TGTGCCAGCAGTCCCCTGCGGGGCCGGGAGCTGTTTTTT. The chain recombines TRBV12-3 or TRBV12-4 with TRBJ2-2; perhaps TRBD2 as D (6 bases). With 5 bases removed from V and 9 bases from J, the gap between germline ends came to 13 bases. The CDR3 has 13 amino acids.

This clonotype was picked up a small number of times. V and J are TRBV5-1 and TRBJ2-5, with D hard to call. The CDR3 contains 15 residues. The germline V and J ends were trimmed by 4 bases and 2 bases, with 15 bases remaining between them. Germline V gives CDR1 SGHRS, CDR2 YFSETQ. The CDR3 nucleotides read TGCGCCAGCAGCCTCCTGGGTGTCACGCAAGAGACCCAGTACTTC. Protein: CASSLLGVTQETQYF.

The chain joins TRBV4-1 to TRBJ2-2, with 7 bases matching TRBD2. The V gene's germline CDR1 is MGHRA and CDR2 YSYEKL. The CDR3 runs 16 residues. J gave up 2 bases and V 0 bases, and 3 bases lay outside the gene matches. The CDR3 is CASSQEGGGNTGELFF. As DNA, the CDR3 is TGCGCCAGCAGCCAAGAGGGCGGGGGTAACACCGGGGAGCTGTTTTTT.

The V gene is TRBV5-1, the J gene TRBJ2-2; D is undetermined. Looked up from germline, CDR1 is SGHRS and CDR2 is YFSETQ. The ends were cut back, 5 bases at V and 7 bases at J, with 24 bases in the middle. The CDR3 has 17 residues. This chain's CDR3 is CASRIRYSTRTDGELFF. The CDR3 coding sequence is TGCGCCAGCAGGATAAGGTATTCGACGCGGACCGACGGGGAGCTGTTTTTT.

V gene TRBV2 combines with J gene TRBJ2-7; D may be TRBD2 (5 bases). The CDR3 length is 14 residues. V was shortened by 4 bases and J by 5 bases, with 15 bases between the two germline ends. Germline CDR1 reads SNHLY; CDR2 reads FYNNEI. The CDR3 loop is CASSVVASFHEQYF. The CDR3, as DNA: TGTGCCAGCAGTGTCGTGGCTAGCTTCCACGAGCAGTACTTC.

The chain couples TRBV6-5 to TRBJ2-3; no reliable D call. The length of the CDR3 is 12 residues. Germline V gene data show CDR1 as MNHEY and CDR2 as SVGAGI. V gave up 7 bases and J gave up 5 bases, with 10 bases separating them. DNA for the CDR3: TGTGCCAGCAAAGAAGGGAAAGATACGCAGTATTTT. This sequence encodes CASKEGKDTQYF.

The chain carries TRBV19 and TRBJ1-3; weak D call: TRBD1 (6 bases). CDR3 length: 16 amino acids. CDR1 is LNHDA and CDR2 is SQIVND in the germline V gene (reference sequence). V lost 6 bases and J lost 0, with 15 bases in between. CDR3 loop: CASRGGGSPSGNTIYF. CDR3 nucleotide sequence: TGTGCCAGTAGAGGGGGAGGGAGCCCCTCTGGAAACACCATATATTTT.

The CDR3 DNA reads TGTGCCAGCAGCCCAGCCTGGCAGGGACCCTACGAGCAGTACTTC. This encodes CASSPAWQGPYEQYF. The J gene is TRBJ2-7, the V gene TRBV3-1; D may correspond to TRBD1 or TRBD2 (5 bases each). The ends were cut back, 4 bases at V and 2 bases at J, with 15 bases in the middle. Germline CDR1 and CDR2: LGHDT and YNNKEL (reference sequence). This CDR3 has 15 amino acids.

V gene TRBV20-1 combines with J gene TRBJ2-7; D is ambiguous. Germline CDR1 reads DFQATT; CDR2 reads SNEGSKA (reference sequence). This CDR3 comprises 16 residues. V was cut by 0 bases and J by 2 bases, with 17 bases left in between. CDR3 protein: CSARDQGAPNPYEQYF. The CDR3 DNA follows: TGCAGTGCTAGAGATCAAGGAGCGCCCAACCCCTACGAGCAGTACTTC.

V is TRBV19 and J is TRBJ2-3, with 9 bases aligning to TRBD2. CDR1 LNHDA and CDR2 SQIVND come from the germline V gene (reference sequence). The CDR3 is made up of 16 amino acids. V was pared by 5 bases and J by 1 base, with 7 bases of the junction left unmatched. CDR3 nucleotide sequence: TGTGCCAGTAGTCCCGGACTAGCGAGGCGCACAGATACGCAGTATTTT. Translating gives CASSPGLARRTDTQYF.

The V gene is TRBV15, the J gene TRBJ2-1; no clear D. The CDR3 runs 13 residues. CDR1 and CDR2 (germline): LNHNV, YYDKDF (reference sequence). V lost 11 bases and J 8 bases, leaving 19 bases between the germline ends. CDR3 DNA: TGTGCCGTCGGGCGCATAGGTGTCGATGAGCAGTTCTTC. Translating gives CAVGRIGVDEQFF.

The chain is built from TRBV5-1 and TRBJ2-3, with D perhaps matching TRBD1 or TRBD2 (5 bases each). The CDR3 totals 15 residues. The V gene lost 0 bases and the J gene lost 6 bases, with 14 bases spanning the gap. CDR1 and CDR2 from the germline V gene are SGHRS and YFSETQ. The CDR3 reads CASSLAPGTGDTQYF. The CDR3, as DNA: TGCGCCAGCAGCTTGGCGCCAGGGACCGGGGATACGCAGTATTTT. Using reference TRBV5-1 and TRBJ2-3 for the parts outside the CDR3, the full variable domain is KAGVTQTPRYLIKTRGQQVTLSCSPISGHRSVSWYQQTPGQGLQFLFEYFSETQRNKGNFPGRFSGRQFSNSRSEMNVSTLELGDSALYLCASSLAPGTGDTQYFGPGTRLTVL.